This T cell receptor beta chain was recorded in a study of CD8+ T cells in alopecia areata. Whole-study context: Oral tofacitinib (5 to 10 mg twice daily) was administered to treated patients.

Worth noting for this clone: Its matching antigen is unknown.

Treatment denoted: oral pan-JAK inhibitor, 5-10 mg twice daily. Alopecia areata patients had lesional scalp punch biopsies and peripheral blood taken from them. RNA was isolated and reverse transcribed to cDNA, the sequencing template. Profiling relied on immunoSEQ multiplex PCR, and the TCRdb table lists in-frame clones only, not all of them. Here the sample spans 90,000 to 120,000 clones, 80% to 85% being singletons. Points from the study as a whole: Treatment with tofacitinib significantly lowered scalp clonality and reduced expanded CD8+ clones among the top 100.

The CDR3 contains 15 residues. V was shortened by 0 bases and J by 5 bases, with 13 bases between the two germline ends. Germline loops: CDR1 LGHNA, CDR2 YSLEER. This TCR came from a human donor with alopecia areata. Sequencing used CD8+ T cells sorted from blood, obtained at week 24, from a patient treated with tofacitinib. The chain links TRBV4-3 to TRBJ1-2; weak D call: TRBD1 (5 bases). CDR3 loop: CASSQERSGLYGYTF. In DNA form, the CDR3 reads TGCGCCAGCAGCCAAGAAAGGTCGGGGCTTTATGGCTACACCTTC.